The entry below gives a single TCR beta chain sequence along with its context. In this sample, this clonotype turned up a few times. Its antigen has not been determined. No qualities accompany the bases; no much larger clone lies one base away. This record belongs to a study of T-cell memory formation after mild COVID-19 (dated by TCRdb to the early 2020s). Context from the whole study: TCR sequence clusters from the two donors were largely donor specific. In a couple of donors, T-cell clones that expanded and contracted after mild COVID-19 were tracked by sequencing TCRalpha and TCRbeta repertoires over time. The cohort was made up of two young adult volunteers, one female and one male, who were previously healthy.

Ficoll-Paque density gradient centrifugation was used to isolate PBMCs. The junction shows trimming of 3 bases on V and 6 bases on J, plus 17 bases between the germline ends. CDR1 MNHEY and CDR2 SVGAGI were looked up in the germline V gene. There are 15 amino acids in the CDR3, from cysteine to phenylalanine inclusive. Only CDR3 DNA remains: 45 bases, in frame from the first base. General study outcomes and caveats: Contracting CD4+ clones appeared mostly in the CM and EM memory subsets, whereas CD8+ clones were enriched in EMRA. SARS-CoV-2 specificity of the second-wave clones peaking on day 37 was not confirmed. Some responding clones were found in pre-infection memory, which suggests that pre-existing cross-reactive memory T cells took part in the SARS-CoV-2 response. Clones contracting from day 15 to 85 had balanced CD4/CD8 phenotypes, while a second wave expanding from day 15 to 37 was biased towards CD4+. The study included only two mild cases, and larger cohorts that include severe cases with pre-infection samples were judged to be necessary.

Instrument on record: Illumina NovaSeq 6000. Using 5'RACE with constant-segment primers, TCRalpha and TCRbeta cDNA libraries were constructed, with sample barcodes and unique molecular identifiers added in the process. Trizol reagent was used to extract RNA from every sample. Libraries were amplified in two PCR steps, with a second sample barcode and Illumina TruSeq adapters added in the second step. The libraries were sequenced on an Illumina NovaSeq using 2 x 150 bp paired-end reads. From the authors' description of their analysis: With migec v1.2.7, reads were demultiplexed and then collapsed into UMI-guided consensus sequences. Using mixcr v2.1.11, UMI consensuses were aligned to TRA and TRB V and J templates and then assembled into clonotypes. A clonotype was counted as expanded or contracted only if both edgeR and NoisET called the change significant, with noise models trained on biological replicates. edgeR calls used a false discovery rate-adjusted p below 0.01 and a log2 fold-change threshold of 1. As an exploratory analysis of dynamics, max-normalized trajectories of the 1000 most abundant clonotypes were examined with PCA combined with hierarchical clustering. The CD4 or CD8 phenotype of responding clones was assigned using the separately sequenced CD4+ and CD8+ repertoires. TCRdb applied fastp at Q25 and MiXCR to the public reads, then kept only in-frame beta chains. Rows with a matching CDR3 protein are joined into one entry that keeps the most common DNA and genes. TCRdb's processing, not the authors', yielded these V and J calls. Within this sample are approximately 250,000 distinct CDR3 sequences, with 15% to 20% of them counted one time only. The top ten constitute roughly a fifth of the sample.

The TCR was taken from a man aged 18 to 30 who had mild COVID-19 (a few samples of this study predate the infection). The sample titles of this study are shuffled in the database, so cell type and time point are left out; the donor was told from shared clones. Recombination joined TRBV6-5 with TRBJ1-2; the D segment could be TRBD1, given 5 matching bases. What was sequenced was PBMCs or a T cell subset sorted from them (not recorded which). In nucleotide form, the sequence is TGTGCCAGCAGTTATAACTTCGGCGGAGGGGATGGCTACACCTTC. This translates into CASSYNFGGGDGYTF.